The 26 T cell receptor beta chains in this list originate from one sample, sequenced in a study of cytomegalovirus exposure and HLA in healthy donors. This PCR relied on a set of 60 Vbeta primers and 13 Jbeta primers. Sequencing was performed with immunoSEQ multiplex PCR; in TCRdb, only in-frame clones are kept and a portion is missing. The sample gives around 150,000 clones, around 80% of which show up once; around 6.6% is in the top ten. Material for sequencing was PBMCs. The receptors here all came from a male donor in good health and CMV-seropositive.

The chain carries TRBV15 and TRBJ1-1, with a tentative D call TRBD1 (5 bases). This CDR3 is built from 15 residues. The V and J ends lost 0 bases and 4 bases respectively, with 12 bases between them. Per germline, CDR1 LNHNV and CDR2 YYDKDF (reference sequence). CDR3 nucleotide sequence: TGTGCCACCAGCAGAGATCGGGGGTTGGGCACTGAAGCTTTCTTT. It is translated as CATSRDRGLGTEAFF.

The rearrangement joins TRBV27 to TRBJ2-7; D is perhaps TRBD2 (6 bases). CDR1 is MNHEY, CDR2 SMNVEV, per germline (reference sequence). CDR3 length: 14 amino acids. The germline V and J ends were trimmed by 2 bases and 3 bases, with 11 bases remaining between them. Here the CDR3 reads CASSLNGGGYEQYF. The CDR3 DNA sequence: TGTGCCAGCAGTTTAAACGGGGGAGGCTACGAGCAGTACTTC.

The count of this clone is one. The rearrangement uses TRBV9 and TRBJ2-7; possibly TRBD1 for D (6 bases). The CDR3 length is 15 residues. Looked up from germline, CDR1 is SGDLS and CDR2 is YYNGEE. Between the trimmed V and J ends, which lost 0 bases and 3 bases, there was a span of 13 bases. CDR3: CASSVAQGPYYEQYF. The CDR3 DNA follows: TGTGCCAGCAGCGTAGCGCAGGGGCCTTACTACGAGCAGTACTTC.

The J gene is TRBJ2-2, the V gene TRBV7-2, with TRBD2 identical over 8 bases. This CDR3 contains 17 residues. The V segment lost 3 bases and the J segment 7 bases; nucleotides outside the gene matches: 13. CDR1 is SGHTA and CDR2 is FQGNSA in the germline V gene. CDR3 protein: CASSLNAGGFGIGELFF. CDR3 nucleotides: TGTGCCAGCAGCTTGAATGCGGGAGGATTTGGGATCGGGGAGCTGTTTTTT.

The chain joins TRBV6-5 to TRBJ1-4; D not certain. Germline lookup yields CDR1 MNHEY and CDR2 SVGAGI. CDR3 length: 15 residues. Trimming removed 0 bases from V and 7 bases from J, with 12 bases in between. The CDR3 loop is CASSYSRGIGEKLFF. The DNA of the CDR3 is TGTGCCAGCAGTTACTCTAGAGGGATAGGTGAAAAACTGTTTTTT.

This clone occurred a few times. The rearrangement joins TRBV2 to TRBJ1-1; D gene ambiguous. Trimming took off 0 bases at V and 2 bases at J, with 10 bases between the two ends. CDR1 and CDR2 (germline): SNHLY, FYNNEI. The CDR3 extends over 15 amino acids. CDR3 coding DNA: TGTGCCAGCAGTGAAGCCGAGAGACATAACACTGAAGCTTTCTTT. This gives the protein CASSEAERHNTEAFF.

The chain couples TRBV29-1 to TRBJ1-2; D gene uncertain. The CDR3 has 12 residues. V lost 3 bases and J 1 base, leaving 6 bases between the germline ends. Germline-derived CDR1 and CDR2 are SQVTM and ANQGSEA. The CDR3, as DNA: TGCAGCGTTGAGAGGGATAACTATGGCTACACCTTC. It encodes CSVERDNYGYTF.

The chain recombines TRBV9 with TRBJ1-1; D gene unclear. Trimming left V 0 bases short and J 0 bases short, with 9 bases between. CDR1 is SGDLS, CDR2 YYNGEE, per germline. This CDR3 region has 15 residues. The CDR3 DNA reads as TGTGCCAGCAGCGTAGCGACGGGAATGAACACTGAAGCTTTCTTT. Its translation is CASSVATGMNTEAFF. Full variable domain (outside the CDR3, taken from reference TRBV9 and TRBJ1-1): DSGVTQTPKHLITATGQRVTLRCSPRSGDLSVYWYQQSLDQGLQFLIQYYNGEERAKGNILERFSAQQFPDLHSELNLSSLELGDSALYFCASSVATGMNTEAFFGQGTRLTVV.

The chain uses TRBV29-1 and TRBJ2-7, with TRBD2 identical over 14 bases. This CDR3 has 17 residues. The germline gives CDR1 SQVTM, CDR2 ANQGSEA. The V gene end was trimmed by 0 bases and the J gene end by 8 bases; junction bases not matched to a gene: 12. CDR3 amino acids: CSVEDLVRGLAGVKQYF. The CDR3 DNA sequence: TGCAGCGTTGAAGATTTAGTACGGGGACTAGCGGGAGTCAAGCAGTACTTC.

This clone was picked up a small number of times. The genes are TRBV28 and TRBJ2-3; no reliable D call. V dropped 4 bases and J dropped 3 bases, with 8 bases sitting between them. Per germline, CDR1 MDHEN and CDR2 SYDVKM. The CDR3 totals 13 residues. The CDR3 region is CASSWAITDTQYF. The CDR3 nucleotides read TGTGCCAGCAGTTGGGCGATAACAGATACGCAGTATTTT.

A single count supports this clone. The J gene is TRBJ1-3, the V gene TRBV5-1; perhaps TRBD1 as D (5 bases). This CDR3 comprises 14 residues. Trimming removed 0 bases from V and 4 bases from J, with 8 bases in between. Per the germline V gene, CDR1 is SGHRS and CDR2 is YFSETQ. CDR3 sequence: CASSLAGYGNTIYF. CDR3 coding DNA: TGCGCCAGCAGCTTGGCAGGGTACGGAAACACCATATATTTT.

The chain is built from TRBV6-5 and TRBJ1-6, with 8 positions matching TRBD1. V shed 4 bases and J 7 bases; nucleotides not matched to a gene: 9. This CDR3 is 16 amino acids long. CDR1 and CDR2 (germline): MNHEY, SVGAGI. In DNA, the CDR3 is TGTGCCAGCAGTTCAGGGACAGGCGCGCGAAATTCACCCCTCCACTTT. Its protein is CASSSGTGARNSPLHF.

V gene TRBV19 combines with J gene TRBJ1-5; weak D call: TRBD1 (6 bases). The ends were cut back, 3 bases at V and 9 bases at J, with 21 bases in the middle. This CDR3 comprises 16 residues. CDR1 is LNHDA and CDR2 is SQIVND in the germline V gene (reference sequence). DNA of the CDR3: TGTGCCAGTAGTATGAACAGGGCTTCGGCTTTGCGGCCCCAGCATTTT. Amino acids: CASSMNRASALRPQHF.

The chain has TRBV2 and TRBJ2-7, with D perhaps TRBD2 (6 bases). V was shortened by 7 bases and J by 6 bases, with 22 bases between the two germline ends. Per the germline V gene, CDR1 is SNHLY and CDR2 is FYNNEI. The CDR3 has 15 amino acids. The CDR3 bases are TGTGCCAGCACCCTAAACCCCAGCCCGACTAGCGAGCAGTACTTC. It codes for CASTLNPSPTSEQYF.

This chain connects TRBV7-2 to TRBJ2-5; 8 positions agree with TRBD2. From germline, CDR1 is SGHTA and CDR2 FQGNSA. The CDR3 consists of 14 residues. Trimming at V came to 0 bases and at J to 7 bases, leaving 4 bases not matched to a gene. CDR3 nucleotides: TGTGCCAGCAGCTTAGCCACGGGGGGGGCGACCCAGTACTTC. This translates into CASSLATGGATQYF. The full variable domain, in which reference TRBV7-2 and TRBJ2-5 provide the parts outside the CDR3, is GAGVSQSPSNKVTEKGKDVELRCDPISGHTALYWYRQSLGQGLEFLIYFQGNSAPDKSGLPSDRFSAERTGGSVSTLTIQRTQQEDSAVYLCASSLATGGATQYFGPGTRLLVL.

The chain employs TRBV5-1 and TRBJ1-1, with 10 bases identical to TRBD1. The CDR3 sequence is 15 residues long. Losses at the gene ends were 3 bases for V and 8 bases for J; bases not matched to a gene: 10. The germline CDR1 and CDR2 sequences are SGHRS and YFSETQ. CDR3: CASSSRQGAPWEAFF. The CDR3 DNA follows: TGCGCCAGCAGCTCCAGACAGGGGGCTCCTTGGGAAGCTTTCTTT.

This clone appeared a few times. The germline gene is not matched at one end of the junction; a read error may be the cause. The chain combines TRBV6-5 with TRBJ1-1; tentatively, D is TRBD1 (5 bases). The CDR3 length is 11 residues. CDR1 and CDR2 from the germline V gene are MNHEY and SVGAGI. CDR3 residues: CASPTGEGGMF. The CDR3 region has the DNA TGTGCCAGCCCCACGGGGGAAGGAGGTATGTTT.

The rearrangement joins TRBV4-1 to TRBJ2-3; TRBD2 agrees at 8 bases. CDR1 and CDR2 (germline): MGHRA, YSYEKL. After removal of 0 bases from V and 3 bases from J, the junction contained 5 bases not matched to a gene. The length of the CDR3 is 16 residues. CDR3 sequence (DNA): TGCGCCAGCAGCCAAGAGGAGCGGGAGTCAACAGATACGCAGTATTTT. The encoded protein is CASSQEERESTDTQYF.

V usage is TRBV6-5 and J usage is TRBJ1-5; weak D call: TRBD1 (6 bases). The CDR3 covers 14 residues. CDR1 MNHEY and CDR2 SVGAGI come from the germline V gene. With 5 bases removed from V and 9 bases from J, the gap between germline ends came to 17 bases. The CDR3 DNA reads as TGTGCCAGCAGTCAGGGGACACGCTTAGGGCCCCAGCATTTT. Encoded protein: CASSQGTRLGPQHF.

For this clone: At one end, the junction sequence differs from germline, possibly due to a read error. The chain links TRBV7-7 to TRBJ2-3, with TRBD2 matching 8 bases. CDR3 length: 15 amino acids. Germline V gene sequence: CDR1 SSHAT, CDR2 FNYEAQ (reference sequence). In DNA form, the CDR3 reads TGTGCTAGCAGCTTATCAGCGGGAGAGGGAGATACGCAGTATTTT. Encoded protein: CASSLSAGEGDTQYF.

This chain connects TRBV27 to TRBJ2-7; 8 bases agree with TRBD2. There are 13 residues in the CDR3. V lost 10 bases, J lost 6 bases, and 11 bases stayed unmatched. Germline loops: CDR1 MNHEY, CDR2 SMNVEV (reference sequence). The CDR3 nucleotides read TGTGCCACCGCATTGAGCGGGAGAAGCGAGCAGTACTTC. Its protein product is CATALSGRSEQYF.

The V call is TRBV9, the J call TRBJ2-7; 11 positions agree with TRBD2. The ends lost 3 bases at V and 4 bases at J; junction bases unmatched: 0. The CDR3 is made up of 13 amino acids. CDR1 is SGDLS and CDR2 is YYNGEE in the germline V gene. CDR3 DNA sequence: TGTGCCAGCAGCGCTAGCGGGGGGTACGAGCAGTACTTC. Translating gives CASSASGGYEQYF.

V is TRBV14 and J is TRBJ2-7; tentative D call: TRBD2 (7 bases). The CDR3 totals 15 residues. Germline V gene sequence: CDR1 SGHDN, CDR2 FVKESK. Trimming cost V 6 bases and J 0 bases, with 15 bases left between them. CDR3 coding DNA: TGTGCCAGCAGTATATTAGGGGGGGCCTCCTACGAGCAGTACTTC. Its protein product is CASSILGGASYEQYF.

CDR3 sequence reads: CAWATPLPAQAFF. CDR3 DNA: TGTGCCTGGGCCACTCCCCTACCCGCGCAAGCTTTCTTT. The V gene is TRBV30, the J gene TRBJ1-1; D ambiguous. The germline gives CDR1 GTSNPN, CDR2 SVGIG (reference sequence). The length of the CDR3 is 13 residues. The germline V and J ends were trimmed by 5 bases and 9 bases, with 19 bases remaining between them.

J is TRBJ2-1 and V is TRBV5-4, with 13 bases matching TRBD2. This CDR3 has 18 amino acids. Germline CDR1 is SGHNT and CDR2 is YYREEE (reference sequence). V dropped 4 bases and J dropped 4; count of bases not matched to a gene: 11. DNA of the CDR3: TGTGCCAGCAGCCGAGGGACTAGCGGGATGGTGGGGTACAATGAGCAGTTCTTC. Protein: CASSRGTSGMVGYNEQFF.

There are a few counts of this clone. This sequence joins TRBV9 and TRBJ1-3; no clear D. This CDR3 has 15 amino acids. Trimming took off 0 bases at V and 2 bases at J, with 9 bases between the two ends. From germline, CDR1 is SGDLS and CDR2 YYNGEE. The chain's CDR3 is CASSVGGRPGNTIYF. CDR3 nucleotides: TGTGCCAGCAGCGTAGGAGGGAGGCCTGGAAACACCATATATTTT.